The present T cell receptor beta chain was sequenced within a study of shared T cell receptors in the human thymus. CDR1 and CDR2 from the germline V gene are GTSNPN and SVGIG (reference sequence). Trimming removed 0 bases from V and 3 bases from J, with 15 bases in between. The CDR3 totals 15 residues. Sequenced by immunoSEQ multiplex PCR; TCRdb stores in-frame clones only, minus some. The sample yields hundreds of thousands of clones, roughly 90% seen once. This sample also belongs to another study, concerning human thymus T cells. As reported in that work: Corrective heart surgery yielded resections, and these provided the thymus tissue. Thymic repertoires from unrelated individuals overlapped highly, related research reported.

The receptor's source is a boy younger than two with a congenital heart defect. The rearrangement joins TRBV30 to TRBJ2-7, with a tentative D call TRBD2 (5 bases). The sequenced sample was thymocytes. The CDR3 coding sequence is TGTGCCTGGAGTGTGGACTCTCGAGCTGACTACGAGCAGTACTTC. Residues: CAWSVDSRADYEQYF.